The entry below describes one TCR beta chain. The target antigen is unknown. The CDR3 totals 15 residues. V was pared by 5 bases and J by 8 bases, with 12 bases of the junction left unmatched. Germline V lookup: CDR1 SGHAT, CDR2 FQNNGV. This entry comes from a study of Graves' ophthalmopathy and Graves' hyperthyroidism. Study-level results: In predicting ophthalmopathy progression, the model reached 70.59% sensitivity and roughly 74% specificity.

RNA transcripts provided the template for amplifying TCR beta CDR3 regions. The library came from an HTBI-primed first-round RT-PCR and a second-round multiplex PCR. TCRdb re-analysed the multiplex PCR reads in MiXCR, keeping a single row per CDR3 protein. Of 740,000 or so distinct CDR3 sequences in the sample, 40% were seen once. Sequencing was carried out using peripheral blood. This sequence was found in an adult man with Graves' ophthalmopathy. V is TRBV11-2 and J is TRBJ1-2, with 9 bases identical to TRBD1. CDR3 in DNA: TGTGCCAGCAGCCTTAAACAGGGGGCAACTAACGGCTACACCTTC. Translated: CASSLKQGATNGYTF.